The 21 T cell receptor beta chains given below trace back to one sample, sequenced in a study of CD8 T cells in ankylosing spondylitis. General study results and limits: A TCR beta motif of several highly homologous variants seemed to mark ankylosing spondylitis blood.

No cognate antigen is known for these TCRs. TCRdb re-derived calls from the 5' RACE reads in MiXCR, one entry per CDR3 protein. The table records fewer than 450,000 distinct CDR3 sequences, roughly 17% of them present only once. Sequenced sample: blood, either unsorted or a sorted T cell fraction (not recorded which). These receptors were taken from a male donor with ankylosing spondylitis.

This clonotype appeared a few times. The V gene is TRBV12-3 or TRBV12-4, the J gene TRBJ2-1, with a weak D call TRBD1 (6 bases). CDR3 size: 15 residues. Trimming left V 3 bases short and J 4 bases short, with 13 bases between. CDR3 loop: CASSFAAGDYNEQFF. DNA for the CDR3: TGTGCCAGCAGTTTTGCAGCAGGGGATTACAATGAGCAGTTCTTC.

This clonotype showed up many times. This chain connects TRBV12-3 or TRBV12-4 to TRBJ2-2; a weak D match, TRBD1 (6 bases). The CDR3 loop spans 13 amino acids. Trimming pared 3 bases from V and 8 bases from J, leaving 10 bases between. The CDR3 nucleotides read TGTGCCAGCAGTTTTTTCAGGGGTGGGGAGCTGTTTTTT. It yields the protein CASSFFRGGELFF.

The chain employs TRBV14 and TRBJ1-3; D call uncertain. V gave up 2 bases and J gave up 0 bases, with 20 bases separating them. The germline CDR1 and CDR2 sequences are SGHDN and FVKESK. This CDR3 is 19 amino acids long. CDR3 DNA: TGTGCCAGCAGCCAATTCGCTAGGCAACGATCGATCTCTGGAAACACCATATATTTT. It specifies CASSQFARQRSISGNTIYF. Full variable domain (outside the CDR3, taken from reference TRBV14 and TRBJ1-3): EAGVTQFPSHSVIEKGQTVTLRCDPISGHDNLYWYRRVMGKEIKFLLHFVKESKQDESGMPNNRFLAERTGGTYSTLKVQPAELEDSGVYFCASSQFARQRSISGNTIYFGEGSWLTVV.

V is TRBV6-1 and J is TRBJ1-5; 7 positions agree with TRBD1. Germline V gene lookup returns CDR1 MNHNS and CDR2 SASEGT. The CDR3 runs to 15 residues. V shed 7 bases and J 10 bases; nucleotides not matched to a gene: 16. CDR3 loop: CASKDQGDSLIPQHF. Written as DNA, the CDR3 is TGTGCCAGCAAGGATCAAGGGGACAGCTTAATTCCCCAGCATTTT.

This chain joins TRBV7-2 and TRBJ2-7, with D perhaps matching TRBD1 (5 bases). V was shortened by 5 bases and J by 5 bases, with 16 bases between the two germline ends. CDR3 size: 14 residues. Germline loops: CDR1 SGHTA, CDR2 FQGNSA. CDR3 DNA: TGTGCCAGCAGCCCCAGGGTGTTTCAGAACGAGCAGTACTTC. It specifies CASSPRVFQNEQYF.

This clonotype was recorded a few times. The chain joins TRBV5-6 to TRBJ2-7; D may be TRBD1 (5 bases). Trimming shortened V by 2 bases and J by 3 bases, and 9 bases separated the two germline ends. Germline V gives CDR1 SGHDT, CDR2 YYEEEE. The CDR3 consists of 13 residues. The CDR3 reads CASSFQGNYEQYF. CDR3 sequence (DNA): TGTGCCAGCAGCTTTCAGGGAAACTACGAGCAGTACTTC.

This clonotype was seen a handful of times. The chain carries TRBV30 and TRBJ1-1; D remains unclear. Deletions cut 3 bases from V and 0 bases from J, with 8 bases between. The CDR3 sequence is 13 residues long. The V gene's germline CDR1 is GTSNPN and CDR2 SVGIG (reference sequence). The CDR3 here is CAWSKDLNTEAFF. The CDR3 DNA is TGTGCCTGGAGCAAGGATTTGAACACTGAAGCTTTCTTT. Based on the CDR3 plus reference TRBV30 and TRBJ1-1, the full variable domain is SQTIHQWPATLVQPVGSPLSLECTVEGTSNPNLYWYRQAAGRGLQLLFYSVGIGQISSEVPQNLSASRPQDRQFILSSKKLLLSDSGFYLCAWSKDLNTEAFFGQGTRLTVV.

This clonotype turned up a few times. The genes are TRBV9 and TRBJ2-7, with 8 bases matching TRBD1. Losses at the gene ends were 0 bases for V and 2 bases for J; bases not matched to a gene: 4. This CDR3 is built from 15 residues. CDR1 is SGDLS and CDR2 is YYNGEE in the germline V gene. CDR3: CASSVGAGGPYEQYF. CDR3 bases: TGTGCCAGCAGCGTAGGGGCAGGGGGCCCCTACGAGCAGTACTTC.

This clonotype was found a few times. The chain carries TRBV20-1 and TRBJ2-5; TRBD1 matches at 8 bases. V trimming: 6 bases; J trimming: 1 base; junction bases outside the gene matches: 4. This CDR3 has 13 amino acids. Germline V gene data show CDR1 as DFQATT and CDR2 as SNEGSKA (reference sequence). Here the CDR3 reads CSAVTGGQETQYF. Here the CDR3 DNA reads TGCAGTGCGGTCACAGGGGGCCAAGAGACCCAGTACTTC.

This chain uses TRBV12-3 or TRBV12-4 with TRBJ1-5; 11 bases align to TRBD1. Trimming removed 5 bases from V and 4 bases from J; junction bases left unmatched: 7. The CDR3 consists of 16 residues. CDR3 coding DNA: TGTGCCAGCAGTATCGCCGGGACAGGGGGGAATCAGCCCCAGCATTTT. Protein product: CASSIAGTGGNQPQHF.

This clonotype turned up a few times. J is TRBJ1-2 and V is TRBV7-2; the D gene is possibly TRBD1 (6 bases). The CDR3 length is 13 residues. Between the trimmed V and J ends, which lost 5 bases and 7 bases, there was a span of 14 bases. Germline V gene lookup returns CDR1 SGHTA and CDR2 FQGNSA. Here the CDR3 reads CASSRNREAGYTF. CDR3 sequence (DNA): TGTGCCAGCAGCCGGAACAGGGAGGCTGGCTACACCTTC.

This clonotype was seen repeatedly, ten times or more. The rearrangement joins TRBV12-3 or TRBV12-4 to TRBJ2-2, with unresolved D. There are 12 residues in the CDR3. V was shortened by 6 bases and J by 7 bases, with 9 bases between the two germline ends. CDR3 loop: CASRSEGGELFF. CDR3 bases: TGTGCCAGCAGGAGCGAAGGCGGGGAGCTGTTTTTT.

The table lists this clonotype with a few counts. The chain joins TRBV29-1 to TRBJ1-2; D might be TRBD1 (5 bases). The V gene lost 1 base and the J gene lost 6 bases, with 9 bases spanning the gap. CDR1 is SQVTM and CDR2 is ANQGSEA in the germline V gene. The CDR3 loop spans 12 amino acids. CDR3 sequence (DNA): TGCAGCGTTGAAGGGGACGTTGATGGCTACACCTTC. Protein: CSVEGDVDGYTF.

This chain joins TRBV20-1 and TRBJ1-2; D ambiguous. With 0 bases removed from V and 4 bases from J, the gap between germline ends came to 9 bases. The CDR3 loop spans 13 amino acids. CDR1 and CDR2 from the germline V gene are DFQATT and SNEGSKA (reference sequence). The CDR3, as DNA: TGCAGTGCTAGAGATCGGGGAACCTATGGCTACACCTTC. Protein product: CSARDRGTYGYTF.

This clonotype was found a few times. The V call is TRBV28, the J call TRBJ2-1; possible D gene TRBD2, 5 bases. The CDR3 length is 11 residues. V lost 3 bases to trimming and J lost 9 bases, with 6 bases between them. Germline values: CDR1 MDHEN, CDR2 SYDVKM. CDR3 amino acids: CASSLRAEQFF. CDR3 nucleotide sequence: TGTGCCAGCAGTTTGAGGGCTGAGCAGTTCTTC.

The genes are TRBV7-9 and TRBJ1-1; TRBD1 aligns across 9 bases. Germline trimming cut 1 base from V and 1 base from J; bases unmatched to any gene: 4. The CDR3 runs 16 residues. Germline CDR1 and CDR2: SEHNR and FQNEAQ (reference sequence). CDR3 nucleotides: TGTGCCAGCAGCTTAGAGACAGGGGGGCCGAACACTGAAGCTTTCTTT. It yields the protein CASSLETGGPNTEAFF.

This clonotype has only a few counts. The genes are TRBV7-9 and TRBJ2-1; the match to TRBD1 covers 7 bases. The CDR3 extends over 16 amino acids. The junction had 11 bases not matched to a gene; V was cut back by 5 bases and J by 4 bases. Germline CDR1 reads SEHNR; CDR2 reads FQNEAQ (reference sequence). The chain's CDR3 is CASSRTTGDLYNEQFF. CDR3 coding DNA: TGTGCCAGCAGCCGAACTACAGGGGACCTATACAATGAGCAGTTCTTC.

The chain recombines TRBV21-1 with TRBJ2-5; TRBD1 is taken as the D call from the table, unchecked against the DNA. TRBV21-1 is an annotated pseudogene. The CDR3 covers 15 residues. CDR3 region: CASSMPTGIQETQYF. The CDR3 bases are TGTGCCAGCAGCATGCCGACAGGTATACAAGAGACCCAGTACTTC.

This clonotype was found a few times. The rearrangement links TRBV27 to TRBJ2-6; 7 bases agree with TRBD1. CDR3 length: 17 amino acids. V lost 3 bases to trimming and J lost 0 bases; unmatched junction nucleotides: 5. Germline V CDR1 and CDR2: MNHEY, SMNVEV (reference sequence). CDR3 in DNA: TGTGCCAGCAGTTTGGGGACAGTCTCCTCTGGGGCCAACGTCCTGACTTTC. It yields the protein CASSLGTVSSGANVLTF.

This clonotype was seen more than once but under ten times. This chain links TRBV29-1 with TRBJ1-1, with unresolved D. This CDR3 comprises 14 residues. V was clipped by 7 bases and J by 0 bases, with 15 bases between them. Germline V CDR1 and CDR2: SQVTM, ANQGSEA. The CDR3 is CSAAGMGMNTEAFF. Here the CDR3 DNA reads TGCAGCGCCGCCGGGATGGGGATGAACACTGAAGCTTTCTTT.

CDR3 residues: CASRMVNYGYTF. The CDR3 DNA follows: TGTGCCAGCAGGATGGTTAACTATGGCTACACCTTC. The V gene is TRBV28, the J gene TRBJ1-2; D gene uncertain. The germline V gene encodes CDR1 MDHEN and CDR2 SYDVKM. The CDR3 runs 12 residues. The V end was cut by 6 bases, the J end by 1 base, with 6 bases between.